Listed below are T cell receptor beta chains from one sample, sequenced in a study of control samples from healthy donors and cancer patients. The method was immunoSEQ multiplex PCR; TCRdb's version includes in-frame clones alone and lacks a portion of them. The table includes about 93,000 clones, roughly 90% detected once. The specimen was blood. These receptors were collected from a woman in her 70s in good health. Each CDR3 is given with its conserved first and last residue. D genes are given only for firm matches. Expanded clones are given a class, and other clones once, few, many or no size at all.

clone_size: NA
v_call: TRBV21-1
j_call: TRBJ2-1
d_call: NA
cdr3_aa: CASSNNLKEANNEQFF
cdr3_nt: TGTGCCAGCAGCAACAATTTAAAGGAGGCGAACAATGAGCAGTTCTTC

clone_size: NA
v_call: TRBV27
j_call: TRBJ1-1
d_call: TRBD1
cdr3_aa: CASAPGQGDTEAFF
cdr3_nt: TGTGCCAGCGCACCGGGACAGGGGGACACTGAAGCTTTCTTT

clone_size: NA
v_call: TRBV30
j_call: TRBJ1-1
d_call: NA
cdr3_aa: CAWTAAWNTEAFF
cdr3_nt: TGTGCCTGGACCGCGGCGTGGAACACTGAAGCTTTCTTT

clone_size: NA
v_call: TRBV19
j_call: TRBJ1-2
d_call: NA
cdr3_aa: CASSIPPLNGYTF
cdr3_nt: TGTGCCAGTAGTATACCCCCATTGAACGGCTACACCTTC

clone_size: NA
v_call: TRBV27
j_call: TRBJ2-4
d_call: TRBD1
cdr3_aa: CASSSGQGGKNIQYF
cdr3_nt: TGTGCCAGCAGCTCGGGACAGGGTGGCAAAAACATTCAGTACTTC

clone_size: few
v_call: TRBV7-8
j_call: TRBJ1-2
d_call: NA
cdr3_aa: CASSNRGGNYGYTF
cdr3_nt: TGTGCCAGCAGCAATAGAGGGGGGAACTATGGCTACACCTTC

clone_size: NA
v_call: TRBV6-1
j_call: TRBJ2-3
d_call: TRBD2
cdr3_aa: CASSEAVAGALDTQYF
cdr3_nt: TGTGCCAGCAGTGAAGCGGTAGCGGGGGCTTTGGATACGCAGTATTTT

clone_size: NA
v_call: TRBV6-6
j_call: TRBJ1-1
d_call: NA
cdr3_aa: CASVRGTLNTEAFF
cdr3_nt: TGTGCCAGCGTCCGGGGGACCCTCAACACTGAAGCTTTCTTT

clone_size: NA
v_call: TRBV29-1
j_call: TRBJ2-7
d_call: NA
cdr3_aa: CSVEDWDGGVLF
cdr3_nt: TGCAGCGTTGAAGATTGGGACGGCGGGGTCCTCTTC

clone_size: NA
v_call: TRBV4-1
j_call: TRBJ1-6
d_call: NA
cdr3_aa: CASSQTRSASPLHF
cdr3_nt: TGCGCCAGCAGCCAAACCAGGTCGGCCTCACCCCTCCACTTT

clone_size: NA
v_call: TRBV28
j_call: TRBJ1-5
d_call: NA
cdr3_aa: CASSLFSGGYSNQPQHF
cdr3_nt: TGTGCCAGCAGTTTGTTCTCAGGCGGTTATAGCAATCAGCCCCAGCATTTT

clone_size: NA
v_call: TRBV5-1
j_call: TRBJ2-7
d_call: NA
cdr3_aa: CASSLVGPSDYEQYF
cdr3_nt: TGCGCCAGCAGCTTGGTCGGGCCATCTGACTACGAGCAGTACTTC

clone_size: once
v_call: TRBV30
j_call: TRBJ1-6
d_call: NA
cdr3_aa: CASEWGRNSPLHF
cdr3_nt: TGTGCCTCGGAATGGGGGCGGAATTCACCCCTCCACTTT

clone_size: NA
v_call: TRBV14
j_call: TRBJ1-6
d_call: TRBD1
cdr3_aa: CASSQATGFNSPLHF
cdr3_nt: TGTGCCAGCAGCCAAGCGACAGGGTTTAATTCACCCCTCCACTTT

clone_size: NA
v_call: TRBV5-5
j_call: TRBJ2-1
d_call: NA
cdr3_aa: CASSRRSGHSYNEQFF
cdr3_nt: TGTGCCAGCAGCCGCCGAAGCGGACATTCCTACAATGAGCAGTTCTTC

clone_size: NA
v_call: TRBV19
j_call: TRBJ2-3
d_call: TRBD2
cdr3_aa: CASSISSGTTDTQYF
cdr3_nt: TGTGCCAGTAGTATAAGTAGCGGGACAACAGATACGCAGTATTTT

clone_size: NA
v_call: TRBV6-1
j_call: TRBJ1-5
d_call: NA
cdr3_aa: CASSEVLSAGSNQPQHF
cdr3_nt: TGTGCCAGCAGTGAAGTCCTAAGTGCAGGGAGCAATCAGCCCCAGCATTTT

clone_size: NA
v_call: TRBV7-2
j_call: TRBJ1-1
d_call: NA
cdr3_aa: CASSPAARLNTEAFF
cdr3_nt: TGTGCCAGCAGCCCCGCGGCTCGGTTGAACACTGAAGCTTTCTTT

clone_size: NA
v_call: TRBV9
j_call: TRBJ2-6
d_call: NA
cdr3_aa: CASSAGAGANVLTF
cdr3_nt: TGTGCCAGCAGCGCAGGGGCTGGGGCCAACGTCCTGACTTTC

clone_size: NA
v_call: TRBV23-1
j_call: TRBJ1-5
d_call: NA
cdr3_aa: CASSQCVQPQHF
cdr3_nt: TGCGCCAGCAGTCAATGTGTTCAGCCCCAGCATTTT

clone_size: NA
v_call: TRBV7-8
j_call: TRBJ1-1
d_call: NA
cdr3_aa: CASGTGTINTEAFF
cdr3_nt: TGTGCCAGCGGGACCGGGACCATTAACACTGAAGCTTTCTTT

clone_size: NA
v_call: TRBV20-1
j_call: TRBJ1-6
d_call: NA
cdr3_aa: CSASMIGSGGSYNSPLHF
cdr3_nt: TGCAGTGCTAGTATGATTGGATCGGGGGGATCCTATAATTCACCCCTCCACTTT

clone_size: NA
v_call: TRBV30
j_call: TRBJ1-2
d_call: NA
cdr3_aa: CAWSVQGHYGYTF
cdr3_nt: TGTGCCTGGAGTGTACAGGGACACTATGGCTACACCTTC

clone_size: NA
v_call: TRBV19
j_call: TRBJ1-1
d_call: NA
cdr3_aa: CASSIRAPVVTEAFF
cdr3_nt: TGTGCCAGTAGTATACGGGCCCCGGTGGTCACTGAAGCTTTCTTT

clone_size: NA
v_call: TRBV7-9
j_call: TRBJ1-3
d_call: NA
cdr3_aa: CASSPKIRVGNTIYF
cdr3_nt: TGTGCCAGCAGCCCAAAGATCAGGGTTGGAAACACCATATATTTT

clone_size: few
v_call: TRBV5-8
j_call: TRBJ1-2
d_call: NA
cdr3_aa: CASSLGLVNYGYTF
cdr3_nt: TGTGCCAGCAGCTTGGGTCTCGTCAACTATGGCTACACCTTC

clone_size: NA
v_call: TRBV2
j_call: TRBJ2-2
d_call: TRBD1
cdr3_aa: CASSEDREEVQLFF
cdr3_nt: TGTGCCAGCAGTGAGGACAGGGAGGAGGTCCAGCTGTTTTTT

clone_size: once
v_call: TRBV7-9
j_call: TRBJ1-1
d_call: TRBD1
cdr3_aa: CASSSTPGTGWLLF
cdr3_nt: TGTGCCAGCAGCTCAACACCAGGGACAGGGTGGTTGCTGTTT

clone_size: once
v_call: TRBV6-5
j_call: TRBJ1-2
d_call: NA
cdr3_aa: CASLDRNPNYGYTF
cdr3_nt: TGTGCCAGTTTGGACAGAAACCCTAACTATGGCTACACCTTC

clone_size: NA
v_call: TRBV5-1
j_call: TRBJ2-5
d_call: TRBD2
cdr3_aa: CASSHSGGSETQYF
cdr3_nt: TGCGCCAGCAGCCATAGCGGGGGCAGCGAGACCCAGTACTTC

clone_size: once
v_call: TRBV7-8
j_call: TRBJ2-3
d_call: NA
cdr3_aa: CASSSTRVRPTDTQYF
cdr3_nt: TGTGCCAGCAGCTCTACCAGGGTCAGGCCCACAGATACGCAGTATTTT

clone_size: NA
v_call: TRBV27
j_call: TRBJ2-5
d_call: NA
cdr3_aa: CASWRTGTQTQYF
cdr3_nt: TGTGCCAGCTGGAGGACTGGGACCCAGACCCAGTACTTC